This is a list of T cell receptor beta chains from one sample in a study of CD8+CD57+ T cells in acquired aplastic anemia. Via MiXCR, TCRdb re-called the reads, giving one row per CDR3 protein. The data contain more than 200,000 distinct CDR3 sequences, roughly 50% of them seen just once; the ten biggest clones take up 20%. The specimen was sorted CD4+, CD8+, or CD8+CD57+ T cells (not recorded which) from PBMCs. These receptors were obtained from a human donor with aplastic anemia. The CDR3 runs from the conserved cysteine through the conserved F or W.

j_gene: TRBJ1-2; v_gene: TRBV7-2; CDR3aa: CASSTGIWANYGYTF
j_gene: TRBJ1-3; v_gene: TRBV6-1; CDR3aa: CACGQGNSPLHFGNTIYF
j_gene: TRBJ1-6; v_gene: TRBV5-1; CDR3aa: CASSLGTLDNSPLHF
j_gene: TRBJ2-7; v_gene: TRBV12-3/TRBV12-4; CDR3aa: CASRDRSASFEQYF
j_gene: TRBJ1-1; v_gene: TRBV6-1; CDR3aa: CASNVVGNTEAFF
j_gene: TRBJ1-2; v_gene: TRBV5-1; CDR3aa: CASSLDSSNYGYTF
j_gene: TRBJ1-5; v_gene: TRBV9; CDR3aa: CASSPGGPNQPQHF
j_gene: TRBJ2-5; v_gene: TRBV7-9; CDR3aa: CASSLKGPGGFGVQYF
j_gene: TRBJ1-2; v_gene: TRBV19; CDR3aa: CASSIGGGTNGYTF
j_gene: TRBJ2-2; v_gene: TRBV2; CDR3aa: CASSWTGRNTGELFF
j_gene: TRBJ1-3; v_gene: TRBV5-1; CDR3aa: CASTSGNTIYF
j_gene: TRBJ2-7; v_gene: TRBV19; CDR3aa: CASSSLQGGEEQYF